This T cell receptor (beta chain) was captured in a study of T cell responses to AZD1222 COVID-19 vaccine (dated by TCRdb to the early 2020s). About the full investigation: Because spike-specific TCR depth and breadth did not differ between the two schedules, AZD1222 recipients who got a second dose at roughly 4 weeks were pooled with those who got a second dose at roughly 12 weeks. A total of under 250 trial participants underwent TCR sequencing, of whom 200 to 220 had received two doses of AZD1222 and about 25 had received two doses of the MenACWY control vaccine. Trial participants were enrolled by age into subgroups of 18-55, 56-69 and 70-plus years, and approximately 150, 30 and 60 TCR-sequenced participants, respectively, were included in these subgroups. The research as a whole found: Reportedly, close to half of the unique spike-specific TCRs recognized epitopes lying outside the regions that are mutated in the B.1.351 and B.1.1.7 variants. After two AZD1222 doses, both the breadth and the depth of spike-specific TCRs were significantly higher than at day 0 and than in MenACWY recipients. Conclusions about previously exposed vaccinees are limited because only six or seven AZD1222 recipients were SARS-CoV-2 seropositive at baseline. Vaccine-associated CD4 TCRs spanned the whole spike protein, with dominant responses in regions 160-218 and 743-854. No day 14 peak-response samples were available, so repertoires were characterized only after the peak T cell response. The 56-69-year group was small, and its depth increase did not reach significance, likely because of low power. Participants were mostly white British, with more females than males. The authors suggested clonal diversity may have been underestimated.

The CDR3 contains 14 residues, cysteine and phenylalanine counted. Left in the record is the CDR3 DNA by itself, 42 bases read in frame from the first base. V and J are truncated by 2 bases and 4 bases respectively, leaving an intervening sequence of 11 bases. The germline V gene yields MNHNS for CDR1 and SASEGT for CDR2. What the time point label conveys for this sample: baseline before first vaccination. Vaccinee samples were obtained from the UK trials COV001 and COV002, which included a single-blind randomized controlled phase 2/3 trial of AZD1222 (ChAdOx1 nCoV-19) in healthy adults. For TCRbeta chain sequencing, PBMC samples from trial participants were taken at day 0 and at day 28 after the second dose. This clone was detected only a few times. It lacks a known antigen. Within one base of it there is no much larger clone, and no base qualities were kept. The CDR3 regions of human TCRbeta chains were subjected to immunosequencing. The original methods were these. Repertoire TCRs were matched against a reference library of SARS-CoV-2-specific TCRs generated with the MIRA antigen-specificity platform. Breadth meant the fraction of unique TCRs that were SARS-CoV-2-associated, whereas depth meant the fraction of total T cells that were SARS-CoV-2-associated. Using the MIRA data, each spike-specific TCR was assigned both to the spike region to which the TCR was reactive and to a CD4 or CD8 class. Log10-transformed breadth and depth values were compared by one-way ANOVA with Sidak's multiple comparisons tests. This immuneACCESS table, as held by TCRdb, lists in-frame sequences with V and J called but not all clones. Of the missing ones, under half trace to an unresolved V gene in checked studies; the others have no known cause. V and J calls and clone size come straight from that table; D and trimming were deduced from the DNA. The sample profile shows roughly 91,000 clones; roughly 90% of them were found once. The top ten clonotypes cover under 4% of the sample.

The chain is assembled from TRBV6-1 and TRBJ1-2, and TRBD1 may be the D gene, going by 6 matching bases. The sequence was collected from an adult in good health. The sample here was peripheral blood, taken on day 0 of AZD1222 vaccination. The CDR3 reads CASSESDSLYGYTF. The nucleotide sequence is TGTGCCAGCAGTGAATCGGACAGCCTCTATGGCTACACCTTC.